This passage covers 5 T cell receptor beta chains from one sample sequenced in a study of blood T cell repertoires in COVID-19. Method: immunoSEQ multiplex PCR; TCRdb's copy keeps in-frame clones and lacks some. Counted here are a few hundred thousand clones, 70% to 85% occurring once; the ten biggest clones make up 2% to 2.5%. Sequencing was done on a sample of peripheral blood. The receptors here all came from a man between 35 and 55 years old who had recovered from COVID-19.

The chain is built from TRBV5-1 and TRBJ1-1; tentative D call: TRBD1 (6 bases). This CDR3 has 13 amino acids. The ends were cut back, 3 bases at V and 4 bases at J, with 10 bases in the middle. CDR1 and CDR2 from the germline V gene are SGHRS and YFSETQ. CDR3 nucleotides: TGCGCCAGCAGCTGGGGGGGCGTCACTGAAGCTTTCTTT. It translates to CASSWGGVTEAFF.

In the case of this clone: Within the sample, other DNA sequences also encode this same CDR3. The V gene is TRBV7-9, the J gene TRBJ1-1; 9 nucleotides align to TRBD1. CDR3 size: 14 residues. In germline, CDR1 is SEHNR, CDR2 FQNEAQ (reference sequence). Trimming removed 5 bases from V and 3 bases from J; junction bases left unmatched: 4. This CDR3 reads CASSLRQGDTEAFF. CDR3 DNA sequence: TGTGCCAGCAGCCTTCGACAGGGGGACACTGAAGCTTTCTTT.

The chain has TRBV7-2 and TRBJ1-2, with TRBD1 matching over 9 bases. Germline V gene lookup returns CDR1 SGHTA and CDR2 FQGNSA. Trimming removed 1 base from V and 4 bases from J; junction bases left unmatched: 4. This CDR3 spans 15 amino acids. The CDR3 reads CASSLETGGAYGYTF. The CDR3 nucleotides are TGTGCCAGCAGCTTAGAAACAGGGGGCGCCTATGGCTACACCTTC.

The DNA for the CDR3 is TGCGCCAGCAGCTTACAGGGGGAGCACTATGGCTACACCTTC. Its protein product is CASSLQGEHYGYTF. The chain carries TRBV5-1 and TRBJ1-2; 8 nucleotides agree with TRBD1. Germline V CDR1 and CDR2: SGHRS, YFSETQ. V trimming: 2 bases; J trimming: 3 bases; junction bases outside the gene matches: 3. This CDR3 comprises 14 residues.

This clone has only one observation. This chain uses TRBV3-1 (or the pseudogene TRBV3-2) with TRBJ2-7, with D maybe TRBD1 (6 bases). The CDR3 length is 14 residues. With 0 bases removed from V and 7 bases from J, the gap between germline ends came to 13 bases. From germline, CDR1 is LGHDT and CDR2 YNNKEL (reference sequence). CDR3: CASSQDLGAREQYF. The DNA of the CDR3 is TGTGCCAGCAGCCAAGATTTGGGGGCTCGGGAGCAGTACTTC.